The clone carrying this TCR beta chain turned up a few times. The TCRbeta library incorporated unique molecular identifiers. TCRdb reprocessed the PCR reads via MiXCR and lists one record per CDR3 protein. Of about 610,000 distinct CDR3 sequences in the sample, 10% were seen once. This sample was taken from a study of T-cell reconstitution after alpha-beta-depleted transplantation in children. The ends were cut back, 2 bases at V and 3 bases at J, with 8 bases in the middle. Per germline, CDR1 SGHTA and CDR2 FQGNSA. The length of the CDR3 is 14 residues. The source of this sequence is a human donor who donated a stem cell graft to a child with acute myeloid leukemia. The chain links TRBV7-2 to TRBJ2-1; no clear D gene. The source was PBMCs from the stem cell graft donor, collected from the stem cell graft. CDR3 region: CASSLIFLYNEQFF. The CDR3 coding sequence is TGTGCCAGCAGCTTAATCTTTCTCTACAATGAGCAGTTCTTC.